The clone carrying this T cell receptor (beta chain) was counted only a few times. Its antigen is currently unknown. Sample-barcoded 5' priming and a J-beta primer mix drove a second PCR of 7 to 11 cycles. Tags on each cDNA molecule came from a template-switch adaptor with 12 random nucleotides. TCRdb processed the 5' RACE reads anew with MiXCR; each CDR3 protein has one entry. The table includes about 1.1 million distinct CDR3 sequences, approximately 38% detected once. The CDR3 has 15 amino acids. V was clipped by 2 bases and J by 8 bases, with 18 bases between them. CDR1 ENHRY and CDR2 SYGVKD come from the germline V gene. These data are taken from a study of blood T cells in healthy people across ages. Study-wide findings and caveats: Comparison with aged donors showed that long-lived donors had more naive CD4+ cells and higher diversity.

The sample taken for sequencing was blood. The rearrangement uses TRBV10-3 and TRBJ1-2; D may be TRBD1 (5 bases). This sequence originates from a man younger than 30 in good health. CDR3 coding DNA: TGTGCCATCAGTGAGAGTGTGATAGGGGTTGTAGGCTACACCTTC. This encodes CAISESVIGVVGYTF.